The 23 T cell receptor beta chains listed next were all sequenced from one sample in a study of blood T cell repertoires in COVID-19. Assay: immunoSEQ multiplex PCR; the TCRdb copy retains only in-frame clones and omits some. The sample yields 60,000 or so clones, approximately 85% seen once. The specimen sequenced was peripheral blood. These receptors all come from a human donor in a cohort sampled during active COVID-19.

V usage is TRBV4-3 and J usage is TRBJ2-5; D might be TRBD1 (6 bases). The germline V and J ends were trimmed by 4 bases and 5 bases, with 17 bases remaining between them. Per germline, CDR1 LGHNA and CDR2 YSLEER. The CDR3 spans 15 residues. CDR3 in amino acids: CASSPGEGGWETQYF. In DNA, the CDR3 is TGCGCCAGCAGCCCCGGTGAAGGGGGTTGGGAGACCCAGTACTTC.

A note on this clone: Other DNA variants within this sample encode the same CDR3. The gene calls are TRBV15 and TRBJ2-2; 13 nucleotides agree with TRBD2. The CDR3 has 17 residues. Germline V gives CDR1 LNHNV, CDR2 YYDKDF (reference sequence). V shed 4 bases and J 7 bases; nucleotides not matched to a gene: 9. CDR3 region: CATSTPRLAGGRGELFF. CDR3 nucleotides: TGTGCCACCAGCACACCAAGACTAGCGGGGGGTCGCGGGGAGCTGTTTTTT.

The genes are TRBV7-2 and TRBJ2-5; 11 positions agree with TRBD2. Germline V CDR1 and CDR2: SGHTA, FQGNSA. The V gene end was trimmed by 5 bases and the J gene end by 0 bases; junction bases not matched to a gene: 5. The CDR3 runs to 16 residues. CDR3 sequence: CASSPPSGGYQETQYF. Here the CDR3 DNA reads TGTGCCAGCAGCCCTCCTAGCGGGGGGTACCAAGAGACCCAGTACTTC.

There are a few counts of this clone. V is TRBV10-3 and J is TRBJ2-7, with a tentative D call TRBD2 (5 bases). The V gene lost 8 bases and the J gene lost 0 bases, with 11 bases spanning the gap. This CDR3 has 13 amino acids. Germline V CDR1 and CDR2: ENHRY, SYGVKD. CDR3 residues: CAIAPSGSYEQYF. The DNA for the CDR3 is TGTGCCATCGCCCCGAGCGGCTCCTACGAGCAGTACTTC.

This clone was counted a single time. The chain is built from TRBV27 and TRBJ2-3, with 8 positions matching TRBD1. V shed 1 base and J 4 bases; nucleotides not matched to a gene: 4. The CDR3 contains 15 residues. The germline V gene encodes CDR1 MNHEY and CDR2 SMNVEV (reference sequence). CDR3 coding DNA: TGTGCCAGCAGTTTATGGCAGGGGGCCGCAGATACGCAGTATTTT. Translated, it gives CASSLWQGAADTQYF.

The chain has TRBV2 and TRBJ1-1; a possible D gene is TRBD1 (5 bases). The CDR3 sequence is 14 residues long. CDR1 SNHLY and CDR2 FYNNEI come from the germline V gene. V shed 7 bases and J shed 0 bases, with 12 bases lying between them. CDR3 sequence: CASIKQAMNTEAFF. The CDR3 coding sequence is TGTGCCAGCATCAAACAGGCAATGAACACTGAAGCTTTCTTT.

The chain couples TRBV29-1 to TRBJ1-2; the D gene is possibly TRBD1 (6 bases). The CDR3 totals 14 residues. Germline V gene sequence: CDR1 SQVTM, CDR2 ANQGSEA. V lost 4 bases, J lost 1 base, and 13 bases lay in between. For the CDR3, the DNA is TGCAGCGTTGTTCCAGGGGCGGATAACTATGGCTACACCTTC. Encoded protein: CSVVPGADNYGYTF.

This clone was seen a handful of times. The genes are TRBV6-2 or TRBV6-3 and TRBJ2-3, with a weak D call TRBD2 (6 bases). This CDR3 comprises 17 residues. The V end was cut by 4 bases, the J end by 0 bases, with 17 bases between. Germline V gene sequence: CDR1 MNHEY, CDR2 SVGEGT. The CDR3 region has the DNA TGTGCCAGCAGTTTCAGCTCTAGCGCAACTAGCACAGATACGCAGTATTTT. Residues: CASSFSSSATSTDTQYF.

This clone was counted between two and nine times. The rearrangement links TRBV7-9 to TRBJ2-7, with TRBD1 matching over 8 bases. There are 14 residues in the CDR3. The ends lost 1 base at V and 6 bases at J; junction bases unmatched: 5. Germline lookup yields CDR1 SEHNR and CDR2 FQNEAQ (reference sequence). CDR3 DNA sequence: TGTGCCAGCAGCTTAGTACAGGGGGTGAGCGAGCAGTACTTC. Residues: CASSLVQGVSEQYF.

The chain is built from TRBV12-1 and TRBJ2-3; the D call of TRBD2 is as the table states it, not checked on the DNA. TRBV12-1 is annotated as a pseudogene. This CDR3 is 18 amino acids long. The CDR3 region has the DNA TGTGCCAGCAGCTTTGGCCCACCACTAGCGGGAGACACAGATACGCAGTATTTT. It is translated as CASSFGPPLAGDTDTQYF.

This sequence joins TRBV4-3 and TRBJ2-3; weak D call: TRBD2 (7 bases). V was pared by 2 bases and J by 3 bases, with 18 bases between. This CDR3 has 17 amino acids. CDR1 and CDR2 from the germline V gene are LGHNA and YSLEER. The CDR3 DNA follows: TGCGCCAGCAGCCAACTTTACGGGGGGCAAACTACAGATACGCAGTATTTT. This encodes CASSQLYGGQTTDTQYF.

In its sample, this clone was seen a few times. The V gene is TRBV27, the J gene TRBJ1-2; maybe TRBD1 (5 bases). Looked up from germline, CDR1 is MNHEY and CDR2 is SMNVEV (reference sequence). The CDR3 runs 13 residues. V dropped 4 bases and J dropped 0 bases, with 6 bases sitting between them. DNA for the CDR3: TGTGCCAGCAGTTCGACAGCTAACTATGGCTACACCTTC. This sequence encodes CASSSTANYGYTF.

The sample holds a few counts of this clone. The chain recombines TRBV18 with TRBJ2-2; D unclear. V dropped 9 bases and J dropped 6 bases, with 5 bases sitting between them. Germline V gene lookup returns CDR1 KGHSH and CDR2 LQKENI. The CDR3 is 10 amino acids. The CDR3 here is CASHSGELFF. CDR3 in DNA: TGTGCCAGTCACTCCGGGGAGCTGTTTTTT.

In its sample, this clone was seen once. The CDR3 reads CASSLRDRARYSNQPQHF. The CDR3 bases are TGTGCCAGCAGCTTAAGGGACAGGGCCCGATATAGCAATCAGCCCCAGCATTTT. V is TRBV7-8 and J is TRBJ1-5, with 9 bases fitting TRBD1. CDR1 and CDR2 (germline): SGHVS, FQNEAQ. Germline trimming cut 2 bases from V and 0 bases from J; bases unmatched to any gene: 8. The CDR3 runs 18 residues. The variable domain in full, with the rest retrieved from reference TRBV7-8 and TRBJ1-5, is GAGVSQSPRYKVAKRGQDVALRCDPISGHVSLFWYQQALGQGPEFLTYFQNEAQLDKSGLPSDRFFAERPEGSVSTLKIQRTQQEDSAVYLCASSLRDRARYSNQPQHFGDGTRLSIL.

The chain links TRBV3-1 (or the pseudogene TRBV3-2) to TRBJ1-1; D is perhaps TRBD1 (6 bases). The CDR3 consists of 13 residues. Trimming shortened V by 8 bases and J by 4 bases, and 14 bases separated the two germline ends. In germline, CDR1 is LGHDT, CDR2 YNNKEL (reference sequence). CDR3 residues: CASGWGRGTEAFF. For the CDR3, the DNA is TGTGCCAGCGGATGGGGGCGAGGCACTGAAGCTTTCTTT.

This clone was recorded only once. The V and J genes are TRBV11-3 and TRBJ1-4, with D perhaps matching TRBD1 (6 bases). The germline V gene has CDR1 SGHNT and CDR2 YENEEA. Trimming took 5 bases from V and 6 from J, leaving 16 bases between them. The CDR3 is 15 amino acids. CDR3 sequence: CASSPSAGEDEKLFF. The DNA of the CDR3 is TGTGCCAGCAGCCCTAGTGCAGGGGAAGATGAAAAACTGTTTTTT. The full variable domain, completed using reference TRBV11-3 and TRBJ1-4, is EAGVVQSPRYKIIEKKQPVAFWCNPISGHNTLYWYLQNLGQGPELLIRYENEEAVDDSQLPKDRFSAERLKGVDSTLKIQPAELGDSAVYLCASSPSAGEDEKLFFGSGTQLSVL.

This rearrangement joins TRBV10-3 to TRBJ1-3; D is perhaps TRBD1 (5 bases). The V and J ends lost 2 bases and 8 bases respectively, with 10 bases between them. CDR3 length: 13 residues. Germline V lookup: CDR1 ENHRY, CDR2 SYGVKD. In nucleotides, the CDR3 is TGTGCCATCAGTGAGAGGGGTATGGACACCATATATTTT. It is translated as CAISERGMDTIYF.

In nucleotides, the CDR3 is TGTGCCAGCAGGTCGCGGGGCGGGGGGCCCGTGGGGGAGACCCAGTACTTC. Translating it yields CASRSRGGGPVGETQYF. The chain is built from TRBV2 and TRBJ2-5, with 8 bases lining up with TRBD2. After removal of 6 bases from V and 5 bases from J, the junction contained 17 bases not matched to a gene. The CDR3 has 17 residues. In germline, CDR1 is SNHLY, CDR2 FYNNEI.

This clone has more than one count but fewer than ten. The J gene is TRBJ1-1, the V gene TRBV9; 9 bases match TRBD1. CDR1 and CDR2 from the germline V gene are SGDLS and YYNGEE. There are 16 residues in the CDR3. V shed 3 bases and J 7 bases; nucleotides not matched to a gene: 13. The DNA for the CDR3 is TGTGCCAGCAGCGCCCCCGGGACAGGGAGGGGGGGTGAAGCTTTCTTT. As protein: CASSAPGTGRGGEAFF.

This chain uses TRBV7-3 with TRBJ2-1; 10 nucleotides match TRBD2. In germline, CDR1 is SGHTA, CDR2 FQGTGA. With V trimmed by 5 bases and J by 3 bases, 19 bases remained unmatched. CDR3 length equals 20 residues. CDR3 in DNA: TGTGCCAGCAGCCCAATGAGTCCTAGCGGGGGCCTCACGGGCTACAATGAGCAGTTCTTC. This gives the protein CASSPMSPSGGLTGYNEQFF.

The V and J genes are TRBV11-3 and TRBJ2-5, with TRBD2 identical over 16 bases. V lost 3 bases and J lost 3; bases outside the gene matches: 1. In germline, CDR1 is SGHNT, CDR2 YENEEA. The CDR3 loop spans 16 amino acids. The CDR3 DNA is TGTGCCAGCAGCTTGGGACTAGCGGGGGGGAAAGAGACCCAGTACTTC. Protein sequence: CASSLGLAGGKETQYF.

CDR3: CASSPPWPVTIEQFF. In DNA, the CDR3 is TGTGCCAGCAGCCCCCCCTGGCCCGTCACAATTGAGCAGTTCTTC. The gene calls are TRBV5-6 and TRBJ2-1; D not resolved. Germline V lookup: CDR1 SGHDT, CDR2 YYEEEE. The CDR3 has 15 residues. Trimming left V 4 bases short and J 9 bases short, with 20 bases between.

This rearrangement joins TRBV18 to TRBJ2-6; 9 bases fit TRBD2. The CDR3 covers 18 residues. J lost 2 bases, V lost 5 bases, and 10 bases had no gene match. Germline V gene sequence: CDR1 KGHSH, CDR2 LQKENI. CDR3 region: CASSLTGASGAGANVLTF. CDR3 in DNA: TGTGCCAGCTCATTGACAGGTGCTAGCGGGGCTGGGGCCAACGTCCTGACTTTC.